The 17 T cell receptor beta chains below were found in one sample sequenced in a study of T cell responses to AZD1222 COVID-19 vaccine. Data came from immunoSEQ multiplex PCR; TCRdb stores just in-frame clones and leaves some out. Among over 45,000 clones listed, around 85% were seen once. The specimen was peripheral blood, collected on day 0 of MenACWY control vaccination. The receptors here all came from an adult in good health.

The chain couples TRBV3-1 (or the pseudogene TRBV3-2) to TRBJ1-5; D might be TRBD1 (5 bases). V lost 6 bases to trimming and J lost 10 bases, with 16 bases between them. This CDR3 contains 13 residues. Germline-derived CDR1 and CDR2 are LGHDT and YNNKEL (reference sequence). CDR3 bases: TGTGCCAGCAGTGGAGGGGCAATAGGCCCCCAGCATTTT. Translation: CASSGGAIGPQHF.

The genes are TRBV6-5 and TRBJ1-2, with 7 bases that match TRBD1. CDR3 length: 12 residues. Trimming cost V 5 bases and J 7 bases; bases outside gene matches: 4. Per the germline V gene, CDR1 is MNHEY and CDR2 is SVGAGI. CDR3: CASSRQGLGYTF. The CDR3 coding sequence is TGTGCCAGCAGTCGACAGGGACTTGGCTACACCTTC.

V is TRBV10-1 and J is TRBJ2-7; D unresolved. The ends were cut back, 3 bases at V and 3 bases at J, with 6 bases in the middle. Germline V gives CDR1 WNHNN, CDR2 SYGVQD (reference sequence). This CDR3 contains 12 residues. The CDR3 spells CASSDVYYEQYF. CDR3 bases: TGCGCCAGCAGTGACGTCTACTACGAGCAGTACTTC.

The chain combines TRBV10-3 with TRBJ1-1; D gene uncertain. Deletions cut 6 bases from V and 2 bases from J, with 10 bases between. Per the germline V gene, CDR1 is ENHRY and CDR2 is SYGVKD. The CDR3 covers 13 residues. The CDR3 DNA reads as TGTGCCATCAGGCGGGCTATAAACACTGAAGCTTTCTTT. Protein: CAIRRAINTEAFF.

The count of this clone is one. V and J are TRBV12-3 or TRBV12-4 and TRBJ2-2, with D uncertain. The CDR3 contains 13 residues. The ends were cut back, 3 bases at V and 6 bases at J, with 8 bases in the middle. Here the CDR3 DNA reads TGTGCCAGCAGTTTTAGAGTCTCCGGGGAGCTGTTTTTT. Translated, it gives CASSFRVSGELFF.

The chain couples TRBV29-1 to TRBJ1-3; D is perhaps TRBD1 (5 bases). The germline CDR1 and CDR2 sequences are SQVTM and ANQGSEA. Trimming left V 2 bases short and J 0 bases short, with 14 bases between. This CDR3 has 16 amino acids. CDR3 residues: CSVEMGPTVSGNTIYF. DNA for the CDR3: TGCAGCGTTGAAATGGGACCGACAGTCTCTGGAAACACCATATATTTT. Full variable domain (rest looked up from reference TRBV29-1 and TRBJ1-3): SAVISQKPSRDICQRGTSLTIQCQVDSQVTMMFWYRQQPGQSLTLIATANQGSEATYESGFVIDKFPISRPNLTFSTLTVSNMSPEDSSIYLCSVEMGPTVSGNTIYFGEGSWLTVV.

The chain employs TRBV5-4 and TRBJ2-1; 8 bases map to TRBD2. Per the germline V gene, CDR1 is SGHNT and CDR2 is YYREEE (reference sequence). J was trimmed by 9 bases and V by 0 bases; bases with no gene match: 8. The CDR3 has 15 residues. CDR3 coding DNA: TGTGCCAGCAGCTTGGAGGGCGGGAGGTGGGGTGAGCAGTTCTTC. It encodes CASSLEGGRWGEQFF.

The V call is TRBV9, the J call TRBJ1-2; D uncertain. Trimming took 3 bases from V and 4 from J, leaving 10 bases between them. The CDR3 has 13 amino acids. Germline CDR1 and CDR2: SGDLS and YYNGEE. The chain's CDR3 is CASSEGEPYGYTF. CDR3 in DNA: TGTGCCAGCAGCGAGGGAGAACCCTATGGCTACACCTTC.

V and J are TRBV2 and TRBJ1-4, with D unclear. The CDR3 consists of 15 residues. The V and J ends lost 5 bases and 4 bases respectively, with 14 bases between them. The germline gives CDR1 SNHLY, CDR2 FYNNEI. In DNA, the CDR3 is TGTGCCAGCAGTCCGCCTCGGACTCTTAATGAAAAACTGTTTTTT. The encoded protein is CASSPPRTLNEKLFF.

The chain carries TRBV2 and TRBJ2-1; D possibly corresponds to TRBD1 (6 bases). CDR3 length equals 13 residues. V shed 6 bases and J shed 4 bases, with 10 bases lying between them. From germline, CDR1 is SNHLY and CDR2 FYNNEI. DNA of the CDR3: TGTGCCAGCAGAAGGGACACTTACAATGAGCAGTTCTTC. Amino acid sequence: CASRRDTYNEQFF.

This chain joins TRBV7-2 and TRBJ1-1, with no clear D. The V end was cut by 3 bases, the J end by 7 bases, with 18 bases between. Per the germline V gene, CDR1 is SGHTA and CDR2 is FQGNSA. The CDR3 spans 15 residues. CDR3 sequence: CASSFQERLRVEAFF. The CDR3 nucleotides read TGTGCCAGCAGCTTTCAAGAGCGTCTGCGTGTTGAAGCTTTCTTT.

This sequence joins TRBV6-2 or TRBV6-3 and TRBJ2-1; 8 nucleotides match TRBD2. J was trimmed by 8 bases and V by 0 bases; bases with no gene match: 12. From germline, CDR1 is MNHEY and CDR2 SVGEGT. This CDR3 spans 17 amino acids. CDR3 sequence (DNA): TGTGCCAGCAGTTACTCTCCAAGCGGGAGTTTTATATATGAGCAGTTCTTC. This translates into CASSYSPSGSFIYEQFF.

This chain links TRBV10-3 with TRBJ2-1; 10 bases agree with TRBD2. The V and J ends lost 4 bases and 9 bases, in that order; junction bases with no gene match: 6. Germline V CDR1 and CDR2: ENHRY, SYGVKD. The CDR3 spans 14 residues. The CDR3 here is CAISATSGTVEQFF. DNA for the CDR3: TGTGCCATCAGTGCCACTAGCGGGACGGTTGAGCAGTTCTTC.

V and J are TRBV11-3 and TRBJ2-7; the match to TRBD1 covers 7 bases. The CDR3 spans 17 residues. Germline V gene sequence: CDR1 SGHNT, CDR2 YENEEA. J gave up 0 bases and V 0 bases, and 8 bases lay outside the gene matches. For the CDR3, the DNA is TGTGCCAGCAGCTTAGAGGTAGGTGGGACAGTCTCCTACGAGCAGTACTTC. It yields the protein CASSLEVGGTVSYEQYF.

The J gene is TRBJ2-5, the V gene TRBV4-2; the match to TRBD1 covers 9 bases. The CDR3 loop spans 16 amino acids. V shed 1 base, J shed 4 bases, and the junction held 7 bases outside the gene matches. Germline-derived CDR1 and CDR2 are LGHNA and YNFKEQ. The CDR3 coding sequence is TGTGCCAGCAGCCAAGGAACAGGGGGCGCGTTAGAGACCCAGTACTTC. Its translation is CASSQGTGGALETQYF.

Relative to its sample, this clone is large. The chain carries TRBV28 and TRBJ1-2; perhaps TRBD1 as D (6 bases). The CDR3 runs to 16 residues. In germline, CDR1 is MDHEN, CDR2 SYDVKM. V lost 3 bases to trimming and J lost 7 bases, with 21 bases between them. CDR3 sequence (DNA): TGTGCCAGCAGTTTTTCCGGGGGGGCCCCAGCGTTTGGCTACACCTTC. Its protein is CASSFSGGAPAFGYTF.

This chain connects TRBV5-1 to TRBJ2-5, with 10 nucleotides matching TRBD1. Looked up from germline, CDR1 is SGHRS and CDR2 is YFSETQ. The length of the CDR3 is 15 residues. J was trimmed by 5 bases and V by 4 bases; bases with no gene match: 8. The CDR3 DNA reads TGCGCCAGCAGCGTCGGGACAGGGGCTAGGGAGACCCAGTACTTC. This gives the protein CASSVGTGARETQYF.